Detailed here is one T cell receptor (beta chain). One end of the junction does not line up with germline, which may come from a read error. In TCRdb, the reads were re-called with MiXCR into one record per CDR3 protein. This repertoire shows some 5,500 distinct CDR3 sequences, over 9.5% found once; its top ten account for roughly 5.2%. The CDR3 is 15 residues long. Germline-derived CDR1 and CDR2 are SGHTA and FQGNSA. The genes are TRBV7-2 and TRBJ2-7; 11 bases map to TRBD2. The sequenced sample was CD4+ T cells from synovial fluid. The sequence was collected from a human donor with rheumatoid arthritis. CDR3 protein: CASSLAGGLVREQYF. The CDR3 region has the DNA TGTGCCAGCAGTTTAGCGGGGGGGCTAGTCCGTGAGCAGTACTTC.